This entry lists 32 T cell receptor beta chains sequenced from one sample in a study of blood T cell repertoires in COVID-19. Sequencing was performed with immunoSEQ multiplex PCR; in TCRdb, only in-frame clones are kept and a portion is missing. The table shows over 250,000 clones, with 70% to 90% occurring only once. The specimen sequenced was peripheral blood. The receptors shown here come from a woman in her seventies with acute or convalescent COVID-19.

On this clone: At one end, the junction sequence differs from germline, possibly due to a read error. This chain joins TRBV20-1 and TRBJ1-1; D gene unclear. The germline V gene encodes CDR1 DFQATT and CDR2 SNEGSKA (reference sequence). This CDR3 is 11 amino acids long. CDR3 amino acids: CSARDAALNLF. In nucleotides, the CDR3 is TGCAGTGCTAGAGACGCGGCACTGAACCTCTTT.

The V gene is TRBV6-4, the J gene TRBJ2-7; a weak D match, TRBD1 (6 bases). Trimming stripped 0 bases from V and 2 bases from J, with 11 bases between. The CDR3 extends over 15 amino acids. Germline V CDR1 and CDR2: MRHNA, SNTAGT. For the CDR3, the DNA is TGTGCCAGCAGTGACTCGCAGGGGATAACCTACGAGCAGTACTTC. This encodes CASSDSQGITYEQYF.

This clone was seen many times. The rearrangement links TRBV4-1 to TRBJ2-3, with 8 bases lining up with TRBD2. CDR1 and CDR2 (germline): MGHRA, YSYEKL. The CDR3 extends over 16 amino acids. V trimming: 4 bases; J trimming: 2 bases; junction bases outside the gene matches: 8. This CDR3 is CASSRRSSGFTDTQYF. CDR3 coding DNA: TGCGCCAGCAGCCGCAGATCTAGCGGGTTCACAGATACGCAGTATTTT.

This sequence joins TRBV7-9 and TRBJ1-2; D is undetermined. V was cut by 0 bases and J by 2 bases, with 7 bases left in between. The length of the CDR3 is 14 residues. Germline CDR1 SEHNR, CDR2 FQNEAQ (reference sequence). CDR3 coding DNA: TGTGCCAGCAGCTTAGCGTACAGAAACTATGGCTACACCTTC. Translated, it gives CASSLAYRNYGYTF.

The chain has TRBV4-1 and TRBJ1-6; the D is unclear. V lost 2 bases to trimming and J lost 7 bases, with 15 bases between them. Germline values: CDR1 MGHRA, CDR2 YSYEKL. The CDR3 has 16 residues. The CDR3 bases are TGCGCCAGCAGCCAATTTAACCCGCAGAGGAATTCACCCCTCCACTTT. Residues: CASSQFNPQRNSPLHF.

The chain carries TRBV5-1 and TRBJ1-2, with D uncertain. Trimming removed 5 bases from V and 7 bases from J, with 21 bases in between. This CDR3 has 15 residues. Per germline, CDR1 SGHRS and CDR2 YFSETQ. The CDR3 is CASSPNPPGIIGYTF. The CDR3 nucleotides read TGCGCCAGCAGTCCAAATCCACCGGGGATTATTGGCTACACCTTC.

This rearrangement joins TRBV2 to TRBJ1-2; D not certain. The CDR3 contains 14 residues. The V end was cut by 6 bases, the J end by 1 base, with 12 bases between. Germline assignment: CDR1 SNHLY and CDR2 FYNNEI. CDR3: CASRRGTVNYGYTF. In DNA, the CDR3 is TGTGCCAGCAGAAGAGGAACGGTTAACTATGGCTACACCTTC.

The V call is TRBV27, the J call TRBJ1-1; D is unresolved. CDR1 and CDR2 (germline): MNHEY, SMNVEV (reference sequence). The CDR3 spans 15 residues. Trimming stripped 5 bases from V and 1 base from J, with 14 bases between. Here the CDR3 reads CASSPRGNWNTEAFF. In nucleotides, the CDR3 is TGTGCCAGCAGTCCCCGAGGGAACTGGAACACTGAAGCTTTCTTT.

J is TRBJ2-3 and V is TRBV3-1 (or the pseudogene TRBV3-2); 15 bases match TRBD2. The CDR3 is 16 residues long. The V gene end was trimmed by 4 bases and the J gene end by 4 bases; junction bases not matched to a gene: 3. Germline CDR1 and CDR2: LGHDT and YNNKEL (reference sequence). The CDR3 DNA sequence: TGTGCCAGCAGCCTTCGGACTAGCGGGGGGGCAGATACGCAGTATTTT. It yields the protein CASSLRTSGGADTQYF.

The chain has TRBV27 and TRBJ1-2; D unresolved. CDR1 and CDR2 from the germline V gene are MNHEY and SMNVEV (reference sequence). Trimming removed 5 bases at V and 2 bases at J, with 12 bases between. The CDR3 length is 14 residues. CDR3 protein: CASSRFGSNYGYTF. As DNA, the CDR3 is TGTGCCAGCAGTCGGTTCGGGAGCAACTATGGCTACACCTTC.

The V and J genes are TRBV7-3 and TRBJ2-5; the match to TRBD2 covers 12 bases. The junction had 12 bases not matched to a gene; V was cut back by 3 bases and J by 4 bases. The CDR3 is 18 amino acids. In germline, CDR1 is SGHTA, CDR2 FQGTGA. The CDR3 loop is CASSFRLAGGKSLETQYF. The CDR3 DNA sequence: TGTGCCAGCAGCTTTAGGCTAGCGGGGGGGAAATCGTTAGAGACCCAGTACTTC.

The V call is TRBV5-4, the J call TRBJ2-2; 9 bases agree with TRBD1. After removal of 0 bases from V and 7 bases from J, the junction contained 4 bases not matched to a gene. The CDR3 totals 15 residues. Germline CDR1 SGHNT, CDR2 YYREEE (reference sequence). For the CDR3, the DNA is TGTGCCAGCAGCTTGGACAGGGGGCAAAGCGGGGAGCTGTTTTTT. This codes for CASSLDRGQSGELFF.

The chain combines TRBV7-2 with TRBJ1-2; D gene ambiguous. V was clipped by 3 bases and J by 4 bases, with 6 bases between them. The CDR3 extends over 12 amino acids. Germline V gives CDR1 SGHTA, CDR2 FQGNSA. CDR3: CASSFVSYGYTF. The CDR3 DNA is TGTGCCAGCAGCTTCGTGAGCTATGGCTACACCTTC.

The chain has TRBV6-5 and TRBJ2-7; 8 bases are a match to TRBD1. This CDR3 contains 14 residues. Germline V lookup: CDR1 MNHEY, CDR2 SVGAGI. The V segment lost 5 bases and the J segment 6 bases; nucleotides outside the gene matches: 9. CDR3 nucleotides: TGTGCCAGCAGTCGGGAGACAGGGGTGGGCGAGCAGTACTTC. Translation: CASSRETGVGEQYF.

The chain employs TRBV5-1 and TRBJ2-3, with D maybe TRBD1 (5 bases). The ends were cut back, 3 bases at V and 4 bases at J, with 15 bases in the middle. The CDR3 extends over 15 amino acids. Germline assignment: CDR1 SGHRS and CDR2 YFSETQ. The DNA of the CDR3 is TGCGCCAGCAGCTGGGCAGGGTCGATCGCAGATACGCAGTATTTT. Translating gives CASSWAGSIADTQYF.

The chain carries TRBV30 and TRBJ1-5, with D tentatively TRBD1 (6 bases). With 2 bases removed from V and 5 bases from J, the gap between germline ends came to 10 bases. CDR1 and CDR2 (germline): GTSNPN, SVGIG (reference sequence). CDR3 length: 13 residues. Here the CDR3 reads CAWSSGGHQPQHF. The DNA of the CDR3 is TGTGCCTGGAGTTCCGGGGGGCATCAGCCCCAGCATTTT.

The chain joins TRBV28 to TRBJ1-4; D is perhaps TRBD1 (5 bases). This CDR3 region has 14 residues. Between the trimmed V and J ends, which lost 6 bases and 6 bases, there was a span of 14 bases. Looked up from germline, CDR1 is MDHEN and CDR2 is SYDVKM. The CDR3 is CASRLAGMDEKLFF. In DNA, the CDR3 is TGTGCCAGCAGGTTAGCAGGGATGGATGAAAAACTGTTTTTT.

This chain uses TRBV20-1 with TRBJ1-3; D is undetermined. This CDR3 has 11 amino acids. The V and J ends lost 8 bases and 4 bases respectively, with 9 bases between them. Germline CDR1 and CDR2: DFQATT and SNEGSKA (reference sequence). CDR3 nucleotides: TGCAGTACGCCCCGGGGAAACACCATATATTTT. This sequence encodes CSTPRGNTIYF.

The DNA for the CDR3 is TGTGCCAGTGGTGCGGCAGGGCCGAACACTGAAGCTTTCTTT. This sequence encodes CASGAAGPNTEAFF. The genes are TRBV7-9 and TRBJ1-1; perhaps TRBD1 as D (5 bases). The CDR3 is made up of 14 amino acids. V gave up 9 bases and J gave up 1 base, with 15 bases separating them. CDR1 is SEHNR, CDR2 FQNEAQ, per germline (reference sequence).

This clone was seen a few times. The genes are TRBV18 and TRBJ2-1, with a weak D call TRBD1 (6 bases). Germline CDR1 and CDR2: KGHSH and LQKENI. The V and J ends lost 8 bases and 9 bases respectively, with 23 bases between them. This CDR3 contains 15 residues. Here the CDR3 DNA reads TGTGCCAGCCACCTGTTCGGGGCAGGGGTGACTGAGCAGTTCTTC. Residues: CASHLFGAGVTEQFF.

Concerning this clone itself: The sample contains more than one DNA sequence encoding this CDR3. The rearrangement joins TRBV2 to TRBJ1-5; 10 nucleotides match TRBD1. The V gene's germline CDR1 is SNHLY and CDR2 FYNNEI. CDR3 length equals 14 residues. Losses at the gene ends were 9 bases for V and 4 bases for J; bases not matched to a gene: 6. This chain's CDR3 is CASTWTGGNQPQHF. CDR3 DNA: TGTGCCAGTACCTGGACAGGGGGTAATCAGCCCCAGCATTTT.

The V gene is TRBV3-1 (or the pseudogene TRBV3-2), the J gene TRBJ1-2, with D possibly matching TRBD1 (6 bases). This CDR3 is 14 amino acids long. Germline V CDR1 and CDR2: LGHDT, YNNKEL (reference sequence). V lost 3 bases and J lost 10, with 18 bases in between. DNA for the CDR3: TGTGCCAGCAGCCAGGGATTCGCCCAGGGGTCCTACACCTTC. This encodes CASSQGFAQGSYTF.

The chain has TRBV6-1 and TRBJ1-5; 7 nucleotides agree with TRBD1. Germline lookup yields CDR1 MNHNS and CDR2 SASEGT. This CDR3 has 15 amino acids. The V gene end was trimmed by 2 bases and the J gene end by 5 bases; junction bases not matched to a gene: 6. CDR3 bases: TGTGCCAGCAGTGAATGGCAGGGGGTCTATCAGCCCCAGCATTTT. This gives the protein CASSEWQGVYQPQHF.

V is TRBV18 and J is TRBJ1-1; the D gene is possibly TRBD1 (5 bases). From germline, CDR1 is KGHSH and CDR2 LQKENI. CDR3 length: 16 residues. Trimming pared 6 bases from V and 4 bases from J, leaving 21 bases between. Written as DNA, the CDR3 is TGTGCCAGCTCCCTAAAACCCCTACGGGGGAGCACTGAAGCTTTCTTT. It translates to CASSLKPLRGSTEAFF. The whole variable domain, filled in from reference TRBV18 and TRBJ1-1, reads NAGVMQNPRHLVRRRGQEARLRCSPMKGHSHVYWYRQLPEEGLKFMVYLQKENIIDESGMPKERFSAEFPKEGPSILRIQQVVRGDSAAYFCASSLKPLRGSTEAFFGQGTRLTVV.

The gene calls are TRBV7-8 and TRBJ1-1, with unresolved D. The V end lost 5 bases, the J end lost 5 bases, and 9 bases lay between the germline ends. Germline CDR1 is SGHVS and CDR2 is FQNEAQ. The CDR3 totals 12 residues. In DNA form, the CDR3 reads TGTGCCAGCAGCCCCAGTAAAACTGAAGCTTTCTTT. It codes for CASSPSKTEAFF. Using reference TRBV7-8 and TRBJ1-1 for the parts outside the CDR3, the full variable domain is GAGVSQSPRYKVAKRGQDVALRCDPISGHVSLFWYQQALGQGPEFLTYFQNEAQLDKSGLPSDRFFAERPEGSVSTLKIQRTQQEDSAVYLCASSPSKTEAFFGQGTRLTVV.

The chain carries TRBV3-1 (or the pseudogene TRBV3-2) and TRBJ2-5, with TRBD2 matching over 13 bases. Trimming took 1 base from V and 4 from J; bases not matched to a gene: 0. CDR1 and CDR2 (germline): LGHDT, YNNKEL (reference sequence). The CDR3 contains 15 residues. The CDR3 here is CASSQGLAGGETQYF. The DNA of the CDR3 is TGTGCCAGCAGCCAAGGACTAGCGGGGGGAGAGACCCAGTACTTC.

V gene TRBV5-3 combines with J gene TRBJ1-1; D might be TRBD1 (6 bases). TRBV5-3 is an open reading frame, and its role is uncertain. This CDR3 spans 13 amino acids. V was trimmed by 2 bases and J by 4 bases, leaving 9 bases between them. This chain's CDR3 is CARSFIRGTEAFF. Here the CDR3 DNA reads TGTGCCAGAAGCTTTATCAGGGGCACTGAAGCTTTCTTT.

This clone came up a few times. The chain carries TRBV7-9 and TRBJ1-1; 10 bases align to TRBD1. CDR3 size: 14 residues. V was pared by 7 bases and J by 7 bases, with 9 bases of the junction left unmatched. Per the germline V gene, CDR1 is SEHNR and CDR2 is FQNEAQ (reference sequence). The CDR3 sequence: CASILAGQGGEAFF. As DNA, the CDR3 is TGTGCCAGCATCCTTGCAGGACAGGGGGGTGAAGCTTTCTTT.

The chain uses TRBV6-6 and TRBJ1-1; 7 bases agree with TRBD1. The trim removed 6 bases at V and 5 bases at J, leaving 15 bases unmatched. The CDR3 runs to 16 residues. Per germline, CDR1 MNHNY and CDR2 SVGAGI (reference sequence). CDR3 sequence: CASRQDRRNRGTEAFF. The CDR3 bases are TGTGCCAGCAGACAGGACAGGCGTAATAGGGGGACTGAAGCTTTCTTT.

This clone has a handful of counts. The genes are TRBV9 and TRBJ1-2, with D tentatively TRBD1 (6 bases). The V end was cut by 7 bases, the J end by 5 bases, with 18 bases between. Germline V lookup: CDR1 SGDLS, CDR2 YYNGEE. The CDR3 length is 14 residues. Here the CDR3 reads CASLKQGSPYGYTF. In DNA form, the CDR3 reads TGTGCCAGCCTAAAGCAGGGGTCACCATATGGCTACACCTTC.

As regards this clone: Different DNA sequences within this sample yield the same CDR3. This chain joins TRBV12-3 or TRBV12-4 and TRBJ1-1; a possible D gene is TRBD1 (5 bases). V shed 3 bases and J shed 1 base, with 6 bases lying between them. CDR3 length: 13 amino acids. The CDR3 sequence: CASSFGGNTEAFF. The CDR3 coding sequence is TGTGCCAGCAGTTTCGGGGGGAACACTGAAGCTTTCTTT.

The chain has TRBV6-5 and TRBJ2-7; D is possibly TRBD2 (7 bases). CDR3 length: 14 amino acids. The germline gives CDR1 MNHEY, CDR2 SVGAGI. Deletions cut 6 bases from V and 5 bases from J, with 17 bases between. DNA of the CDR3: TGTGCCAGCAGGAAGGGGGGGACCCCCCACGAGCAGTACTTC. Protein sequence: CASRKGGTPHEQYF.